This T cell receptor (beta chain) was obtained from a study of OX40 agonist ivuxolimab in advanced cancers. About the research overall: Patient treatment consisted of intravenous ivuxolimab administration every 2 weeks at 0.01 to 10 mg/kg. At 82.7% male, the cohort had a mean age of around 56 years, ranging from about 20 to 80.

Study observations and caveats: Among patients with partial responses at 0.1-3.0 mg/kg, clonal expansion was among the lowest.

Points on this clone: The antigen remains undetermined.

Trimming took 1 base from V and 7 from J, leaving 8 bases between them. The CDR3 runs 13 residues. The germline V gene encodes CDR1 LGHNT and CDR2 FRNRAP. Generated by immunoSEQ multiplex PCR, the TCRdb table keeps only in-frame clones and is missing some. This repertoire shows around 78,000 clones, about 84% found once; its top ten account for 3.5% to 6%. This TCR was sampled from an adult with an advanced solid tumor such as melanoma, head and neck, liver or kidney cancer. This sample comprised CD4+ or CD8+ T cells sorted from blood, obtained in a trial of the OX40 agonist ivuxolimab. The chain carries TRBV12-5 and TRBJ1-5; D possibly corresponds to TRBD1 (6 bases). The CDR3 nucleotides are TGTGCTAGTGGTTTGGAACAGGGCCAGCCCCAGCATTTT. It translates to CASGLEQGQPQHF.